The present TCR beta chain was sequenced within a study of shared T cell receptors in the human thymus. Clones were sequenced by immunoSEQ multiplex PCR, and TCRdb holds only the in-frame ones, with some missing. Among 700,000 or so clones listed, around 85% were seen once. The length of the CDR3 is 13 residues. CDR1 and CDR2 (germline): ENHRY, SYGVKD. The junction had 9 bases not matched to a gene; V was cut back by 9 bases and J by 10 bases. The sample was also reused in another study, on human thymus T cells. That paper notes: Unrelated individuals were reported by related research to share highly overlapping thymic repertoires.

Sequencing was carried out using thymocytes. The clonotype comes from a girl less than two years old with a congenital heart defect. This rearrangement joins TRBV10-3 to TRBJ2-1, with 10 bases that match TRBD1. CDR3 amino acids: CAIGDRGGWEQFF. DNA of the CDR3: TGTGCCATAGGGGACAGGGGAGGGTGGGAGCAGTTCTTC.